A selection of T cell receptor beta chains follows, all from one sample in a study of cytotoxic CD8 clonotypes in ibrutinib-treated CLL. The assay was immunoSEQ multiplex PCR, and TCRdb's table has in-frame clones only and misses some. The sample records 200,000 to 250,000 clones, over 65% being singletons. The source was PBMCs, collected after 12 months of ibrutinib treatment. The receptors were gathered from a human donor with chronic lymphocytic leukemia. The CDR3 runs from the conserved cysteine through the conserved F or W. D genes are given only for firm matches. Expanded clones get a size class; other rows say once, few or many, or leave the size out.

D gene,clone size,V gene,J gene,CDR3 protein,CDR3 DNA
NA,NA,TRBV9,TRBJ1-2,CASSVVQGGYGYTF,TGTGCCAGCAGCGTAGTGCAGGGAGGGTATGGCTACACCTTC
NA,once,TRBV4-1,TRBJ1-2,CASSTWTTVPPGYTF,TGCGCCAGCAGCACCTGGACGACAGTCCCTCCTGGCTACACCTTC
TRBD1,NA,TRBV2,TRBJ1-3,CASTWDSSGNTIYF,TGTGCCAGCACCTGGGACAGCTCTGGAAACACCATATATTTT
NA,once,TRBV9,TRBJ1-1,CASSVGDISEAFF,TGTGCCAGCAGCGTAGGGGACATTTCCGAAGCTTTCTTT
NA,once,TRBV2,TRBJ2-3,CASTPRRGVFTDTQYF,TGTGCCAGCACCCCGAGGAGGGGAGTTTTCACAGATACGCAGTATTTT
NA,NA,TRBV29-1,TRBJ1-1,CSVEFGKAFF,TGCAGCGTTGAATTTGGGAAAGCTTTCTTT
TRBD1,once,TRBV10-2,TRBJ2-3,CASRETGSTDTQYF,TGCGCCAGCAGGGAGACAGGGAGCACAGATACGCAGTATTTT
NA,once,TRBV9,TRBJ2-5,CASSVGGTVYPTETQYF,TGTGCCAGCAGCGTAGGGGGAACGGTCTACCCCACAGAGACCCAGTACTTC
NA,NA,TRBV6-5,TRBJ1-3,CATSTSFGNTIYF,TGTGCCACCTCGACGAGCTTTGGAAACACCATATATTTT
NA,NA,TRBV20-1,TRBJ2-3,CSAIPTDTQYF,TGCAGTGCCATACCTACAGATACGCAGTATTTT
TRBD1,NA,TRBV12-5,TRBJ1-2,CASGWDSDYGYTF,TGTGCTAGTGGTTGGGACAGCGACTATGGCTACACCTTC
NA,NA,TRBV18,TRBJ2-3,CASSPGQRRTDTQYF,TGTGCCAGCTCACCAGGGCAAAGGCGCACAGATACGCAGTATTTT
NA,NA,TRBV18,TRBJ2-7,CASSPPDSSYEQYF,TGTGCCAGCTCACCCCCCGACAGTTCCTACGAGCAGTACTTC
NA,NA,TRBV5-1,TRBJ2-3,CASSLGQGGPDTQYF,TGCGCCAGCAGCTTGGGACAAGGTGGGCCAGATACGCAGTATTTT
NA,few,TRBV5-1,TRBJ1-2,CASSLGQGLGYTF,TGCGCCAGCAGCTTGGGGCAGGGTCTAGGCTACACCTTC
TRBD1,NA,TRBV18,TRBJ1-2,CASSPRTGTNYGYTF,TGTGCCAGCTCACCACGGACAGGGACTAACTATGGCTACACCTTC
TRBD1,NA,TRBV5-1,TRBJ1-1,CASSSRSYPDRGRTEAFF,TGCGCCAGCAGCTCAAGAAGCTATCCGGACAGGGGACGCACTGAAGCTTTCTTT
NA,few,TRBV30,TRBJ1-2,CAWSWGATNYGYTF,TGTGCCTGGAGTTGGGGGGCAACTAACTATGGCTACACCTTC
NA,NA,TRBV5-1,TRBJ2-7,CASSKSTDRIGEQYF,TGCGCCAGCAGCAAGTCGACAGATCGGATAGGGGAGCAGTACTTC
TRBD1,NA,TRBV19,TRBJ1-2,CASSRDRSNYGYTF,TGTGCCAGTAGTAGGGACAGGAGCAACTATGGCTACACCTTC
NA,NA,TRBV2,TRBJ1-6,CASRVGPSYNSPLHF,TGTGCCAGCAGAGTTGGACCCTCCTATAATTCACCCCTCCACTTT
NA,NA,TRBV18,TRBJ1-4,CASSRGTNEKLFF,TGTGCCAGCTCTAGGGGAACTAATGAAAAACTGTTTTTT
NA,NA,TRBV25-1,TRBJ1-5,CASSNRDQPQHF,TGTGCCAGCTCTAACAGGGATCAGCCCCAGCATTTT
NA,NA,TRBV5-1,TRBJ2-1,CASSSEGYNEQFF,TGCGCCAGCAGCTCCGAAGGTTACAATGAGCAGTTCTTC
TRBD1,NA,TRBV30,TRBJ2-3,CAWSVQGGTDTQYF,TGTGCCTGGAGTGTGCAGGGGGGCACAGATACGCAGTATTTT
NA,NA,TRBV6-5,TRBJ1-5,CATKALNNQPQHF,TGTGCCACCAAGGCCCTCAACAATCAGCCCCAGCATTTT
NA,many,TRBV14,TRBJ2-2,CASSQHSAGELFF,TGTGCCAGCAGCCAGCACAGCGCCGGGGAGCTGTTTTTT
NA,NA,TRBV21-1,TRBJ1-5,CASIRDSSNQPQHF,TGTGCCAGCATCCGGGACAGCTCTAATCAGCCCCAGCATTTT
NA,NA,TRBV4-3,TRBJ2-1,CASRLHPGTEQFF,TGCGCCAGCAGGCTACACCCAGGCACTGAGCAGTTCTTC
NA,NA,TRBV2,TRBJ2-6,CASSERRIAVRESGANVLTF,TGTGCCAGCAGCGAAAGGAGGATCGCGGTCAGGGAGTCTGGGGCCAACGTCCTGACTTTC
NA,NA,TRBV9,TRBJ1-2,CASSGMEGYTF,TGTGCCAGCAGCGGGATGGAAGGCTACACCTTC
NA,once,TRBV4-1,TRBJ1-1,CASRALGTRNTEAFF,TGCGCCAGCAGGGCTTTGGGCACTCGAAACACTGAAGCTTTCTTT
TRBD2,NA,TRBV6-1,TRBJ2-7,CASSSGLAAYEQYF,TGTGCCAGCAGTTCGGGACTAGCGGCTTACGAGCAGTACTTC